This T cell receptor (beta chain) came from a study of T cell changes during pregnancy in multiple sclerosis. The CDR3 loop spans 13 amino acids. CDR1 is MGHDK, CDR2 SYGVNS, per germline. Deletions cut 4 bases from V and 6 bases from J, with 12 bases between. Data came from immunoSEQ multiplex PCR; TCRdb stores just in-frame clones and leaves some out. The sample lists tens of thousands of clones, around 94% occurring once. The V and J genes are TRBV25-1 and TRBJ1-1; no definite D call. This receptor was taken from a female donor with multiple sclerosis, enrolled in a pregnancy study. The sample in question was CD4+ T cells from peripheral blood mononuclear cells, obtained in the second trimester of pregnancy. The CDR3 region is CASSARGSPEAFF. The CDR3 DNA reads as TGTGCCAGCAGTGCTCGGGGATCTCCTGAAGCTTTCTTT.